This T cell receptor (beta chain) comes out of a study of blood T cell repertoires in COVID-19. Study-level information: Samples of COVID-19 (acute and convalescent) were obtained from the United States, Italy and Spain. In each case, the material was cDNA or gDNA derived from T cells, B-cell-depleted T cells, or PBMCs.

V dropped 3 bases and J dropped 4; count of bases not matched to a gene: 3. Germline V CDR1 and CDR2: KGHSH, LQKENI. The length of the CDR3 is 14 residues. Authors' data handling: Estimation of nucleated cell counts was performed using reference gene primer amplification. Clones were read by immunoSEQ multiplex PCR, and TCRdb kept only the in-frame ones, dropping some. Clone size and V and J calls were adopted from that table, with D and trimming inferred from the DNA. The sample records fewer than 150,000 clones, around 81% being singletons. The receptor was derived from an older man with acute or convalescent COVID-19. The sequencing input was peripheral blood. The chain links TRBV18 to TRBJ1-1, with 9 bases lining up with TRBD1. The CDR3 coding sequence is TGTGCCAGCTCACCCGCGACAGGGGGCACTGAAGCTTTCTTT. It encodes CASSPATGGTEAFF.